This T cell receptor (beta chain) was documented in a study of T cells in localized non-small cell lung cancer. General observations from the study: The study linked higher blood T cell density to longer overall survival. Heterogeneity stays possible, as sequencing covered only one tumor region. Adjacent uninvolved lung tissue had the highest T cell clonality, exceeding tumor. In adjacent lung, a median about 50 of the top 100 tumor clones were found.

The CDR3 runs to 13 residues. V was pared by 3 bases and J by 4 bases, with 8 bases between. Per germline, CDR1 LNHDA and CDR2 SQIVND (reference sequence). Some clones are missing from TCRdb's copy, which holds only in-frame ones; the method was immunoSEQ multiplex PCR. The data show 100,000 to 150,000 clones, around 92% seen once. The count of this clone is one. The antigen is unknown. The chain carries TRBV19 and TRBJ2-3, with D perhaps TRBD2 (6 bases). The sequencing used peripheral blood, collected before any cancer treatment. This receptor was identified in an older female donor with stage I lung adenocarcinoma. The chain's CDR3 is CASSIPGADTQYF. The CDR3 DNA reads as TGTGCCAGTAGTATCCCGGGGGCAGATACGCAGTATTTT. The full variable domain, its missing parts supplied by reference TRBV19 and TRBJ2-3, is DGGITQSPKYLFRKEGQNVTLSCEQNLNHDAMYWYRQDPGQGLRLIYYSQIVNDFQKGDIAEGYSVSREKKESFPLTVTSAQKNPTAFYLCASSIPGADTQYFGPGTRLTVL.